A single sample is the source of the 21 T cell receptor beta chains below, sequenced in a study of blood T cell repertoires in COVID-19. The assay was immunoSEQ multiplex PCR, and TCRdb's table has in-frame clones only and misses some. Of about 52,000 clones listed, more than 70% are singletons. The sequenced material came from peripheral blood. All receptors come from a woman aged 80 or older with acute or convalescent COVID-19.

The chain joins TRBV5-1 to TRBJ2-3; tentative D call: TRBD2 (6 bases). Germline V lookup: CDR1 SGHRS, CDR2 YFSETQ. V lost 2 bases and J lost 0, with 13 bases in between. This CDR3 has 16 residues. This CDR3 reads CASSFGIRGSTDTQYF. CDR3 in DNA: TGCGCCAGCAGCTTCGGTATCCGGGGGAGCACAGATACGCAGTATTTT. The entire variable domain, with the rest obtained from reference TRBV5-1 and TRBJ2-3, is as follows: KAGVTQTPRYLIKTRGQQVTLSCSPISGHRSVSWYQQTPGQGLQFLFEYFSETQRNKGNFPGRFSGRQFSNSRSEMNVSTLELGDSALYLCASSFGIRGSTDTQYFGPGTRLTVL.

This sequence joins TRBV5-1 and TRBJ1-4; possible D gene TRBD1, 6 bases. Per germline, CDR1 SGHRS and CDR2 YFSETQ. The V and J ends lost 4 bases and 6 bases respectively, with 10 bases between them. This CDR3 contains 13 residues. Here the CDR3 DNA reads TGCGCCAGCAGCACAGGGCCCGATGAAAAACTGTTTTTT. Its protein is CASSTGPDEKLFF.

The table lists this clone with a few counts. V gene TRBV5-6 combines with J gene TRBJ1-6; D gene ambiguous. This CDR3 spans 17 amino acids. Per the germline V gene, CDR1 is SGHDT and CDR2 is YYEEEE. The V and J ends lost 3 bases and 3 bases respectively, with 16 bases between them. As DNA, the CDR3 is TGTGCCAGCAGCTCGAAAACCCGGAGCGTCTATAATTCACCCCTCCACTTT. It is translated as CASSSKTRSVYNSPLHF.

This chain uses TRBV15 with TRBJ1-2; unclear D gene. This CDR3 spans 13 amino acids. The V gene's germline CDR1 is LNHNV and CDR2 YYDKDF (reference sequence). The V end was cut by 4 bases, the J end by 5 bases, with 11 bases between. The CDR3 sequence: CATSKYERYGYTF. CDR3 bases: TGTGCCACCAGCAAATACGAGAGGTATGGCTACACCTTC.

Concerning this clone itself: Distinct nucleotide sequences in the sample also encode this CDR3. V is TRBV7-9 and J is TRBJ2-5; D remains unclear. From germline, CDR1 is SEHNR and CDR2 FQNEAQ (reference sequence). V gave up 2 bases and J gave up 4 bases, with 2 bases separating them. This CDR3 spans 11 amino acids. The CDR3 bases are TGTGCCAGCAGCTTACTAGAGACCCAGTACTTC. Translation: CASSLLETQYF.

The chain's CDR3 is CASSFASGRVNEQFF. The CDR3 DNA follows: TGTGCCAGCAGTTTTGCTAGCGGGAGGGTAAATGAGCAGTTCTTC. The rearrangement links TRBV27 to TRBJ2-1; 12 positions agree with TRBD2. The CDR3 is 15 amino acids. Germline assignment: CDR1 MNHEY and CDR2 SMNVEV (reference sequence). V shed 3 bases, J shed 7 bases, and the junction held 4 bases outside the gene matches.

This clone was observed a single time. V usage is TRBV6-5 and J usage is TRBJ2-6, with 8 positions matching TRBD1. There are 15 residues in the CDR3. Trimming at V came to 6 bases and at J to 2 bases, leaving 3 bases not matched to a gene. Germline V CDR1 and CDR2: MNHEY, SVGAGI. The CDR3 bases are TGTGCCAGCAGCCTGACAGGGGCTGGGGCCAACGTCCTGACTTTC. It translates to CASSLTGAGANVLTF.

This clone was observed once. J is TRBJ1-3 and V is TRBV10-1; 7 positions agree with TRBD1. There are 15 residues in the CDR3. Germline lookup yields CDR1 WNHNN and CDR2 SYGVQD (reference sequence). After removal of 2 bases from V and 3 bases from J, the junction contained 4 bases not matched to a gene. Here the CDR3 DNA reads TGCGCCAGCAGTGAGGAGGGGGCGCGTGGAAACACCATATATTTT. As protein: CASSEEGARGNTIYF.

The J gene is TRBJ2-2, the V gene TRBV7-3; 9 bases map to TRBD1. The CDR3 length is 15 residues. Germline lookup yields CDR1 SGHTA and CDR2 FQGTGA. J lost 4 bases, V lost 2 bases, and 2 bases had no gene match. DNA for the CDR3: TGTGCCAGCAGCTTATTACAGGGGGCCACCGGGGAGCTGTTTTTT. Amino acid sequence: CASSLLQGATGELFF.

The DNA of the CDR3 is TGTGCCAGTAGTATAGGGCTAGCGGGGCAGGAGACCCAGTACTTC. Translation: CASSIGLAGQETQYF. The genes are TRBV19 and TRBJ2-5; TRBD2 aligns across 9 bases. The germline V gene has CDR1 LNHDA and CDR2 SQIVND (reference sequence). V lost 1 base and J lost 5; bases outside the gene matches: 5. The CDR3 contains 15 residues.

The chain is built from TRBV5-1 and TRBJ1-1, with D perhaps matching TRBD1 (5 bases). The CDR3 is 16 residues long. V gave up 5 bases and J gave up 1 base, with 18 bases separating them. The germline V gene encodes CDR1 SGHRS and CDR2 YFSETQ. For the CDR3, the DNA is TGCGCCAGCAGATATTGGCCGGGGGGTAGGAACACTGAAGCTTTCTTT. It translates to CASRYWPGGRNTEAFF.

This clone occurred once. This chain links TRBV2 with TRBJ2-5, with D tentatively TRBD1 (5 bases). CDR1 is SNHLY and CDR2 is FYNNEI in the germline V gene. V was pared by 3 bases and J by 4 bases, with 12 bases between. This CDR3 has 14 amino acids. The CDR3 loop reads CASSEGRVRETQYF. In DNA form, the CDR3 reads TGTGCCAGCAGTGAGGGCAGGGTCCGAGAGACCCAGTACTTC.

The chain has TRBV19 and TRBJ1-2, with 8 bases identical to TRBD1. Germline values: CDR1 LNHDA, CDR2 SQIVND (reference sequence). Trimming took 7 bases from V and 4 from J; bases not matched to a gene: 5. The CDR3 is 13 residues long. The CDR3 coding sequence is TGTGCCAGTACGAGGCAGGGGGCCTATGGCTACACCTTC. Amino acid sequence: CASTRQGAYGYTF.

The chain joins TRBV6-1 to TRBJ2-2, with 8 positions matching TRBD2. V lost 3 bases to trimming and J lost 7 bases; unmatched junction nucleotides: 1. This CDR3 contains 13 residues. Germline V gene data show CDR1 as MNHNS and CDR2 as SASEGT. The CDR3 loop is CASSESGSGELFF. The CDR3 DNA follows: TGTGCCAGCAGTGAGAGCGGGAGCGGGGAGCTGTTTTTT.

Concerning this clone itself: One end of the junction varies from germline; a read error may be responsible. The CDR3 nucleotides are TGTGCTAGCAGCTTAGGGCGGGGGAACACCGGGGAGCTGTTTTTT. Protein sequence: CASSLGRGNTGELFF. The J gene is TRBJ2-2, the V gene TRBV7-7, with a weak D call TRBD2 (6 bases). Germline V gene sequence: CDR1 SSHAT, CDR2 FNYEAQ (reference sequence). This CDR3 comprises 15 residues.

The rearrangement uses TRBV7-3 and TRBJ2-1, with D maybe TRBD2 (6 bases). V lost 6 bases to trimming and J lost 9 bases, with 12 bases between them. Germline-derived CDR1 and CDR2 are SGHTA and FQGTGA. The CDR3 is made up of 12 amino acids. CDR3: CASRELGGEQFF. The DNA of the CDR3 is TGTGCCAGCAGAGAATTGGGGGGTGAGCAGTTCTTC. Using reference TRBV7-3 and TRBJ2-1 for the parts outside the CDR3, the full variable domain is GAGVSQTPSNKVTEKGKYVELRCDPISGHTALYWYRQSLGQGPEFLIYFQGTGAADDSGLPNDRFFAVRPEGSVSTLKIQRTERGDSAVYLCASRELGGEQFFGPGTRLTVL.

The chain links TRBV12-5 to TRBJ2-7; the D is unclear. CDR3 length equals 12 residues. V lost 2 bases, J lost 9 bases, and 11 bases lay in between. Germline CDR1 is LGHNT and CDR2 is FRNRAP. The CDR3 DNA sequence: TGTGCTAGTGGTTTGCCCCAGGTCGGGCAGTACTTC. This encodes CASGLPQVGQYF. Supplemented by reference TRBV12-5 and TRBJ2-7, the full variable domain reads DARVTQTPRHKVTEMGQEVTMRCQPILGHNTVFWYRQTMMQGLELLAYFRNRAPLDDSGMPKDRFSAEMPDATLATLKIQPSEPRDSAVYFCASGLPQVGQYFGPGTRLTVT.

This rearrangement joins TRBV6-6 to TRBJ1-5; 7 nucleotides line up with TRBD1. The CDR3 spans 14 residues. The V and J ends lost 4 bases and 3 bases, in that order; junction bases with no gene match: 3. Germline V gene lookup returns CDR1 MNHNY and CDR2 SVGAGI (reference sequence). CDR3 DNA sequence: TGTGCCAGCAGTTCACAGGGGAACAATCAGCCCCAGCATTTT. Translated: CASSSQGNNQPQHF.

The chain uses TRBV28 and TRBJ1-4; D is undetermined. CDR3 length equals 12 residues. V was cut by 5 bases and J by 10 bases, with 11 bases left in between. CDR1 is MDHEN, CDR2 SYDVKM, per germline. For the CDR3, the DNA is TGTGCCAGCAGTGCGGGTGGGGTAAAACTGTTTTTT. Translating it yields CASSAGGVKLFF.

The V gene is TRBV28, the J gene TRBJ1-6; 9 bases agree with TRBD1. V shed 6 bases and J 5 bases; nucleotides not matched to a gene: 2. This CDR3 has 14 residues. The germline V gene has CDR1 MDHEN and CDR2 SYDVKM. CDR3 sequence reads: CASSWTGDNSPLHF. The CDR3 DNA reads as TGTGCCAGCAGCTGGACAGGGGATAATTCACCCCTCCACTTT. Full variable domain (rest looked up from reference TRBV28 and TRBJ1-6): DVKVTQSSRYLVKRTGEKVFLECVQDMDHENMFWYRQDPGLGLRLIYFSYDVKMKEKGDIPEGYSVSREKKERFSLILESASTNQTSMYLCASSWTGDNSPLHFGNGTRLTVT.

The CDR3, as DNA: TGTGCCAGCAGCTTAGAACAGGGGGGTGGCTACACCTTC. As protein: CASSLEQGGGYTF. The chain uses TRBV7-3 and TRBJ1-2, with 8 bases aligning to TRBD1. CDR1 is SGHTA and CDR2 is FQGTGA in the germline V gene. The CDR3 is made up of 13 amino acids. The trim removed 2 bases at V and 7 bases at J, leaving 3 bases unmatched.